The 2 T cell receptor beta chains listed next were all sequenced from one sample in a study of PD-1 blockade in classical Hodgkin lymphoma. Assay: immunoSEQ multiplex PCR; the TCRdb copy retains only in-frame clones and omits some. The repertoire consists of around 13,000 clones, with roughly 84% occurring once and the leading ten covering around 25%. Each and every patient relapsed after autologous stem cell transplantation, and patients got differing brentuximab vedotin exposure. The sequencing here drew on peripheral blood mononuclear cells (PBMCs), taken at baseline. Every receptor here comes from a human donor with classical Hodgkin lymphoma.

The V gene is TRBV9, the J gene TRBJ1-2, with D uncertain. V lost 1 base to trimming and J lost 1 base, with 14 bases between them. Germline lookup yields CDR1 SGDLS and CDR2 YYNGEE. CDR3 length: 16 residues. This CDR3 reads CASSVRPLTDNYGYTF. Here the CDR3 DNA reads TGTGCCAGCAGCGTACGCCCACTTACAGATAACTATGGCTACACCTTC.

The rearrangement links TRBV7-2 to TRBJ1-1; D unresolved. Germline CDR1 SGHTA, CDR2 FQGNSA. Trimming stripped 5 bases from V and 4 bases from J, with 8 bases between. This CDR3 is built from 12 residues. The CDR3: CASSEPGTEAFF. The CDR3, as DNA: TGTGCCAGCAGCGAACCGGGCACTGAAGCTTTCTTT. Full variable domain (remainder filled in from reference TRBV7-2 and TRBJ1-1): GAGVSQSPSNKVTEKGKDVELRCDPISGHTALYWYRQSLGQGLEFLIYFQGNSAPDKSGLPSDRFSAERTGGSVSTLTIQRTQQEDSAVYLCASSEPGTEAFFGQGTRLTVV.